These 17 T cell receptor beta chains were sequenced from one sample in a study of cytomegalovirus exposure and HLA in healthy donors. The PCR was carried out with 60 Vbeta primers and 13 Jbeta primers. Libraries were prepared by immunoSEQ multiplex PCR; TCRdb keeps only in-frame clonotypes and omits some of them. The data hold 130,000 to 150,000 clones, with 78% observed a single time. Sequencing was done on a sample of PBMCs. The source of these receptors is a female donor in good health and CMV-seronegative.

The CDR3 is CAWSAGQGNIYGYTF. CDR3 DNA: TGTGCCTGGAGTGCGGGACAGGGAAATATCTATGGCTACACCTTC. This chain joins TRBV30 and TRBJ1-2; the match to TRBD1 covers 9 bases. The V segment lost 1 base and the J segment 4 bases; nucleotides outside the gene matches: 7. The CDR3 sequence is 15 residues long. The germline V gene has CDR1 GTSNPN and CDR2 SVGIG (reference sequence).

The CDR3 loop is CASSLSFGGRGGYTF. CDR3 DNA: TGCGCCAGCAGCTTGTCTTTCGGGGGACGGGGTGGCTACACCTTC. The V call is TRBV5-1, the J call TRBJ1-2, with a weak D call TRBD1 (5 bases). The CDR3 spans 15 residues. Germline loops: CDR1 SGHRS, CDR2 YFSETQ. V lost 1 base to trimming and J lost 7 bases, with 17 bases between them.

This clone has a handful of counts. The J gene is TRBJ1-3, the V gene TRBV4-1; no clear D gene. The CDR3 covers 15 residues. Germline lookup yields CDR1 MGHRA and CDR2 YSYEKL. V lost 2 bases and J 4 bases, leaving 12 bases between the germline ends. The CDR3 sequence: CASSQRPGEGNTIYF. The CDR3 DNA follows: TGCGCCAGCAGCCAACGTCCCGGGGAGGGAAACACCATATATTTT.

Here the CDR3 DNA reads TGTGCCAGCAGCAAAGCGTCCAGGACTTACTACGAGCAGTACTTC. It is translated as CASSKASRTYYEQYF. This chain connects TRBV21-1 to TRBJ2-7; the table names TRBD2, a call not compared with the DNA. TRBV21-1 is marked as a pseudogene. The CDR3 sequence is 15 residues long.

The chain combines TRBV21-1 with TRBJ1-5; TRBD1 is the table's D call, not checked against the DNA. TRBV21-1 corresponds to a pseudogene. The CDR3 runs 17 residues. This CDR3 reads CASSSHRDRGGNQPQHF. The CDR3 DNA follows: TGTGCCAGCAGCTCTCACCGGGACAGGGGTGGCAATCAGCCCCAGCATTTT.

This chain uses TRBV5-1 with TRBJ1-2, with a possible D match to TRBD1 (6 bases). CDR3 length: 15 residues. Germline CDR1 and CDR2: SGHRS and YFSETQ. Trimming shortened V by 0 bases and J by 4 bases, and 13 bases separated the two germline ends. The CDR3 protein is CASSLEGGAGYGYTF. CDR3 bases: TGCGCCAGCAGCTTGGAGGGGGGGGCAGGCTATGGCTACACCTTC.

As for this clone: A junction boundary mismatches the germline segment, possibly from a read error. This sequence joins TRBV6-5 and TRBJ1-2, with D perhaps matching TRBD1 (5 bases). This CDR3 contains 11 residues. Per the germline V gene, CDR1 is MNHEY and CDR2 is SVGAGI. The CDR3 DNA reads TGTGCCACCCAGGGCTCGAACGGCTACCCCTTC. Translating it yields CATQGSNGYPF.

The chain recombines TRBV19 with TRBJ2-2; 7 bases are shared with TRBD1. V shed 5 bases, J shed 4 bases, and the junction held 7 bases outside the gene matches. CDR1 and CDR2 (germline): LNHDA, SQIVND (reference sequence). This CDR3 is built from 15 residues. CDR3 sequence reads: CASSFSHRGTGELFF. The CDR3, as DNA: TGTGCCAGTAGTTTTTCTCACAGGGGCACCGGGGAGCTGTTTTTT.

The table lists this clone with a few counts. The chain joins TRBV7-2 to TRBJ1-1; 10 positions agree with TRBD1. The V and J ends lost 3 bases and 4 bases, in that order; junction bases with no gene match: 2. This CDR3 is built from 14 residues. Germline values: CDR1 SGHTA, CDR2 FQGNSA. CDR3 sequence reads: CASSLWDRGTEAFF. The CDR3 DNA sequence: TGTGCCAGCAGCTTGTGGGACAGGGGCACTGAAGCTTTCTTT. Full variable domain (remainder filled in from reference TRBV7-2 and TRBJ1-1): GAGVSQSPSNKVTEKGKDVELRCDPISGHTALYWYRQSLGQGLEFLIYFQGNSAPDKSGLPSDRFSAERTGGSVSTLTIQRTQQEDSAVYLCASSLWDRGTEAFFGQGTRLTVV.

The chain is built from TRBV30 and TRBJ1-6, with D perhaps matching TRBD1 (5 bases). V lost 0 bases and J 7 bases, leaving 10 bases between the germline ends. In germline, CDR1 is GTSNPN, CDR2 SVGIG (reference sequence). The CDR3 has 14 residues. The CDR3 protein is CAWSVGGGNSPLHF. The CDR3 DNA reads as TGTGCCTGGAGTGTGGGCGGGGGGAATTCACCCCTCCACTTT.

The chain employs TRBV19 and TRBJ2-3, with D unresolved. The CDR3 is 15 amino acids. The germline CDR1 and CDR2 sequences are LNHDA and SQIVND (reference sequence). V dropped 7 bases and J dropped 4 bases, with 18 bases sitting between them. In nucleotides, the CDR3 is TGTGCCAGTAAATTGTCCCAGGTCTGGTCAGATACGCAGTATTTT. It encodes CASKLSQVWSDTQYF.

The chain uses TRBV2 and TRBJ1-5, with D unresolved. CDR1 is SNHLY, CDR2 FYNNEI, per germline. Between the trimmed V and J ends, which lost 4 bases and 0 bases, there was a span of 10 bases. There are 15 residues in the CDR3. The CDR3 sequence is CASSVYSNSNQPQHF. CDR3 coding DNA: TGTGCCAGCAGTGTTTACAGTAATAGCAATCAGCCCCAGCATTTT.

The CDR3 bases are TGTGCCATCAGTGAGTCGAAGAGGGTGGATGAAAAACTGTTTTTT. This gives the protein CAISESKRVDEKLFF. The V and J genes are TRBV10-3 and TRBJ1-4; unclear D gene. This CDR3 comprises 15 residues. Between the trimmed V and J ends, which lost 0 bases and 6 bases, there was a span of 11 bases. Germline lookup yields CDR1 ENHRY and CDR2 SYGVKD.

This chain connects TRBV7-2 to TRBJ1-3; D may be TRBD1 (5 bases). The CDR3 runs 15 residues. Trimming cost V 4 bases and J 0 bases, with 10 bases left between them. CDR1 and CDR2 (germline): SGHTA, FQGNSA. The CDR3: CASSSEDSSGNTIYF. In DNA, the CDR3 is TGTGCCAGCAGCTCAGAAGACAGCTCTGGAAACACCATATATTTT. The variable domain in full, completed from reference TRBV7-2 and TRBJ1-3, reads GAGVSQSPSNKVTEKGKDVELRCDPISGHTALYWYRQSLGQGLEFLIYFQGNSAPDKSGLPSDRFSAERTGGSVSTLTIQRTQQEDSAVYLCASSSEDSSGNTIYFGEGSWLTVV.

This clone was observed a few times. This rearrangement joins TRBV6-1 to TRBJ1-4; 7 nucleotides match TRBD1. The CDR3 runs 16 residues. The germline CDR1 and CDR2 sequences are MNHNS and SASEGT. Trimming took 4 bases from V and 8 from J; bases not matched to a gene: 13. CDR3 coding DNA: TGTGCCAGCAGTGCTCTCCGACAGGGAGTGAGGGAAAAACTGTTTTTT. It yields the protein CASSALRQGVREKLFF.

The DNA of the CDR3 is TGCGCCAGCAGCCCGAAGGGAGCGGGGGGGTCGGAGACCCAGTACTTC. It translates to CASSPKGAGGSETQYF. The chain recombines TRBV5-1 with TRBJ2-5; 10 bases are a match to TRBD2. This CDR3 comprises 16 residues. CDR1 and CDR2 from the germline V gene are SGHRS and YFSETQ. V was clipped by 4 bases and J by 5 bases; unmatched bases: 11.

The CDR3 reads CASSESMAGAGYTF. Here the CDR3 DNA reads TGTGCCAGCAGTGAAAGTATGGCAGGGGCTGGCTACACCTTC. The J gene is TRBJ1-2, the V gene TRBV6-5; D perhaps matches TRBD1 (6 bases). The CDR3 contains 14 residues. The germline CDR1 and CDR2 sequences are MNHEY and SVGAGI. The V end was cut by 5 bases, the J end by 7 bases, with 17 bases between.